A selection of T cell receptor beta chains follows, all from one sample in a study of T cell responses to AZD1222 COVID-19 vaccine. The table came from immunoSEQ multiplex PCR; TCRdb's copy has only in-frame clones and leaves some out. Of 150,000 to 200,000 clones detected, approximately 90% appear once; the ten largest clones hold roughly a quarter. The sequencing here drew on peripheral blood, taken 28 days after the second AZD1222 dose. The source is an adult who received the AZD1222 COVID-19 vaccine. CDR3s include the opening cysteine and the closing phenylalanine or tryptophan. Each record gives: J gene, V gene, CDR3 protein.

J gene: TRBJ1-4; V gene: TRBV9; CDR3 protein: CASSVQGGNEKLFF
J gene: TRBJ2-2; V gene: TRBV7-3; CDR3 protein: CASSVNGQGPAGELFF
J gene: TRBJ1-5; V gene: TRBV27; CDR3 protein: CASSFTGLRQPQHF
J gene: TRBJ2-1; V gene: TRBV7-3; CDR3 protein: CASSLPGTSGRNEQFF
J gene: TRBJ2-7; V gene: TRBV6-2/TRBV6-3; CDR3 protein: CASSYGGGTLRQQYF
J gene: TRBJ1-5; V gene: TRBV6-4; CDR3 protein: CASSEGGGGNQPQHF
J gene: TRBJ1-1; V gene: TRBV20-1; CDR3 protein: CSASRGGTEAFF
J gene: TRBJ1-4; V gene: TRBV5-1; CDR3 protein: CASSLSSANEKLFF
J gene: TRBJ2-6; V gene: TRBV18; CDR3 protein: CASSPGGPSGANVLTF
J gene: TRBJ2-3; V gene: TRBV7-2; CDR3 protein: CASSPRQGGSTDTQYF
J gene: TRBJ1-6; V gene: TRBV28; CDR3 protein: CASRYGTGTNSPLHF
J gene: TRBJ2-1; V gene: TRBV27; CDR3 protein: CASTLAGQGSYNEQFF
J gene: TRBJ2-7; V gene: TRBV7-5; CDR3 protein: CAGNRGHSYEQYF
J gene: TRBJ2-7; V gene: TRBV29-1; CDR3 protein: CSVESGVGAYEQYF
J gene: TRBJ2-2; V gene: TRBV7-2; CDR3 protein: CASSLGGTPNTGELFF
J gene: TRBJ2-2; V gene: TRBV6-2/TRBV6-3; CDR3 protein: CASSIPTASGRAGELFF
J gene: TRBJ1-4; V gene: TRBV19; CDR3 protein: CASRTRTNEKLFF
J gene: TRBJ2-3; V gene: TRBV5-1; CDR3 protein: CASSGTSGSLSTDTQYF
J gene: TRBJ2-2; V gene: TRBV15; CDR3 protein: CATSAYDRGDTGELFF
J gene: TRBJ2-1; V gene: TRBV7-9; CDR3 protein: CASSSTSAYNEQFF
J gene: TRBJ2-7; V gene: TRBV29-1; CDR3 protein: CSVDWQGSYEQYF
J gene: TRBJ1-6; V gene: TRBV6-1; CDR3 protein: CASSEAVGGGSPLHF
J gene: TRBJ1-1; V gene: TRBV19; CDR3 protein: CASSMMVEAFF
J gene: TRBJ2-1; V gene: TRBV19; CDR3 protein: CASSTDNLGSYNEQFF
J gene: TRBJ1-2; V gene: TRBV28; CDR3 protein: CAGAGVNYGYTF
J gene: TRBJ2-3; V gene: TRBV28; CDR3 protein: CASSRSGRIRDTQYF
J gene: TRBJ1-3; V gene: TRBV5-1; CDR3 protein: CASTPGQASGNTIYF
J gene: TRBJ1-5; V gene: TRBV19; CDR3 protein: CASSPTGGSNQPQHF
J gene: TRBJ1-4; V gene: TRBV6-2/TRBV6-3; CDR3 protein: CASSYGQGIFEKLFF
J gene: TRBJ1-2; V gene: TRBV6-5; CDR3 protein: CASNNRGMGYTF